The 10 T cell receptor beta chains below come from one sample, sequenced in a study of shared clonotypes between healthy human individuals. Data came from immunoSEQ multiplex PCR; TCRdb stores just in-frame clones and leaves some out. The sample lists more than 2 million clones; nearly 97% were seen once. Sequenced input: naive CD4+ T cells sorted from blood. The sample's subset: CD45RA+ positively selected. These receptors were collected from a man in his late teens or twenties in good health.

This clone has a single count. This chain uses TRBV6-5 with TRBJ2-1, with TRBD2 as a possible D gene (6 bases). This CDR3 comprises 15 residues. CDR1 and CDR2 (germline): MNHEY, SVGAGI. V lost 2 bases, J lost 3 bases, and 11 bases lay in between. This CDR3 is CASSYGGLHYNEQFF. The CDR3 bases are TGTGCCAGCAGTTACGGTGGACTACACTACAATGAGCAGTTCTTC.

J is TRBJ2-3 and V is TRBV10-3, with 8 bases fitting TRBD2. CDR1 is ENHRY, CDR2 SYGVKD, per germline. The V and J ends lost 9 bases and 0 bases, in that order; junction bases with no gene match: 5. The CDR3 covers 14 residues. As DNA, the CDR3 is TGTGCCATTGGACTAGCTGTGAGCACAGATACGCAGTATTTT. This codes for CAIGLAVSTDTQYF.

V gene TRBV11-3 combines with J gene TRBJ2-3; 7 positions match TRBD2. The CDR3 is 17 residues long. Germline V lookup: CDR1 SGHNT, CDR2 YENEEA. V was clipped by 5 bases and J by 7 bases; unmatched bases: 18. The CDR3 DNA reads as TGTGCCAGCAGCCAATCGTCTCCCGCGGGAGCTCTAAATACGCAGTATTTT. Translation: CASSQSSPAGALNTQYF.

The rearrangement uses TRBV28 and TRBJ2-7; 8 positions match TRBD1. Trimming at V came to 3 bases and at J to 0 bases, leaving 4 bases not matched to a gene. CDR3 length: 15 amino acids. Germline V gene sequence: CDR1 MDHEN, CDR2 SYDVKM. CDR3 sequence reads: CASSFADRDSYEQYF. Here the CDR3 DNA reads TGTGCCAGCAGTTTTGCGGACAGGGACTCCTACGAGCAGTACTTC.

The J gene is TRBJ2-7, the V gene TRBV5-1, with a tentative D call TRBD2 (5 bases). Trimming cost V 4 bases and J 0 bases, with 17 bases left between them. Germline V gene data show CDR1 as SGHRS and CDR2 as YFSETQ. There are 16 residues in the CDR3. CDR3 bases: TGCGCCAGCAGCCCCCCCCGGACTCCCAGCTCCTACGAGCAGTACTTC. Translating gives CASSPPRTPSSYEQYF.

J is TRBJ1-4 and V is TRBV15; 8 positions match TRBD1. With 1 base clipped from V and 8 bases from J, the junction kept 6 bases outside the gene matches. This CDR3 has 15 residues. Germline CDR1 and CDR2: LNHNV and YYDKDF (reference sequence). DNA of the CDR3: TGTGCCACCAGCAGAGCCTCAGGGGGCTGGGAAAAACTGTTTTTT. It is translated as CATSRASGGWEKLFF.

V gene TRBV6-5 combines with J gene TRBJ2-7; weak D call: TRBD1 (6 bases). CDR1 is MNHEY, CDR2 SVGAGI, per germline. The length of the CDR3 is 14 residues. The germline V and J ends were trimmed by 10 bases and 0 bases, with 16 bases remaining between them. CDR3 sequence reads: CATTKQGSSYEQYF. DNA for the CDR3: TGTGCCACCACGAAACAGGGTAGCTCCTACGAGCAGTACTTC.

V gene TRBV5-1 combines with J gene TRBJ2-3, with D perhaps matching TRBD1 (5 bases). Germline V CDR1 and CDR2: SGHRS, YFSETQ. The CDR3 contains 18 residues. The ends were cut back, 6 bases at V and 0 bases at J, with 23 bases in the middle. CDR3 coding DNA: TGCGCCAGCACCCCCGGCGGACATAGTGGGGCTAGCACAGATACGCAGTATTTT. Translation gives CASTPGGHSGASTDTQYF.

This clone was recorded only once. The V call is TRBV5-1, the J call TRBJ1-6; D call uncertain. The CDR3 is 14 residues long. The germline gives CDR1 SGHRS, CDR2 YFSETQ. V was shortened by 4 bases and J by 5 bases, with 10 bases between the two germline ends. The CDR3, as DNA: TGCGCCAGCAGCCGACCCTTAGATAATTCACCCCTCCACTTT. It codes for CASSRPLDNSPLHF.

The gene calls are TRBV4-1 and TRBJ1-2; D uncertain. V was cut by 0 bases and J by 4 bases, with 3 bases left in between. The CDR3 length is 12 residues. The germline gives CDR1 MGHRA, CDR2 YSYEKL. This chain's CDR3 is CASSQDLYGYTF. CDR3 nucleotide sequence: TGCGCCAGCAGCCAAGATCTCTATGGCTACACCTTC.